This T cell receptor (beta chain) was captured by sequencing in a study of beta chain features in type 1 diabetes. Study results and limitations: Whether TCRB rearrangement is influenced by HLA type was left unresolved in this analysis. People with Type 1 diabetes carried modestly yet significantly shorter TCRB CDR3s in all four CD4+ subsets. Possible PCR preference for shorter templates applied equally to patients and controls.

Sequencing targeted expressed TCRB transcripts, as all isolated RNA had been reverse transcribed. The repertoire was sequenced with immunoSEQ multiplex PCR; TCRdb's copy has only in-frame clones and lacks some. The sample lists almost 350,000 clones, 6.5% to 10% occurring once. In regard to this clone: Its antigen is currently unknown.

The V gene lost 6 bases and the J gene lost 1 base, with 15 bases spanning the gap. The CDR3 is 16 residues long. Looked up from germline, CDR1 is KGHSH and CDR2 is LQKENI. The source material was central memory CD4+ T cells from blood. The V and J genes are TRBV18 and TRBJ2-2, with a tentative D call TRBD2 (6 bases). The sequence derives from a woman between 18 and 29 years old in good health. The CDR3 sequence is CASSTSGARNTGELFF. As DNA, the CDR3 is TGTGCCAGCTCTACCTCGGGAGCGAGGAACACCGGGGAGCTGTTTTTT.